This T cell receptor beta chain was sequenced during a study of cytomegalovirus exposure and HLA in healthy donors. Whole-study findings and limits: There were a few CMV-associated chains whose specificity for CMV antigens was confirmed in vitro. In most subjects, TCR beta sequences reportedly gave accurate predictions of HLA-A and HLA-B alleles.

As to this clone: What it binds is not known.

PCR was performed using 60 Vbeta and 13 Jbeta primers. The data were produced by immunoSEQ multiplex PCR, yet TCRdb's version contains in-frame clones alone and is incomplete. The table lists about 160,000 clones, about 80% of them singletons. Sample: PBMCs. This receptor was identified in a man aged 30 to 39 in good health and CMV-seronegative.

The CDR3 DNA is TGTGCCAGCAGCTTCCTGACCGCGGACTATGGCTACACCTTC. It encodes CASSFLTADYGYTF. The chain combines TRBV7-9 with TRBJ1-2, with no clear D. This CDR3 is 14 amino acids long. The V end was cut by 3 bases, the J end by 3 bases, with 11 bases between. Germline V gives CDR1 SEHNR, CDR2 FQNEAQ (reference sequence).